Following are 5 T cell receptor beta chains from one sample sequenced in a study of blood T cell repertoires in COVID-19. TCRdb's copy holds only in-frame clones and misses some; the assay was immunoSEQ multiplex PCR. The table records roughly 42,000 clones, around 85% of them present only once. Material: peripheral blood. The receptors shown here come from a human donor in a cohort sampled during active COVID-19.

CDR3 sequence reads: CASTTYRGTPRGGELFF. CDR3 bases: TGCGCCAGCACCACCTATCGAGGGACACCAAGGGGCGGGGAGCTGTTTTTT. This chain links TRBV5-1 with TRBJ2-2; weak D call: TRBD1 (6 bases). The CDR3 totals 17 residues. Germline V CDR1 and CDR2: SGHRS, YFSETQ. V was clipped by 6 bases and J by 7 bases, with 25 bases between them.

In its sample, this clone was seen a few times. The V gene is TRBV15, the J gene TRBJ1-2; no clear D. The CDR3 is 15 residues long. CDR1 and CDR2 (germline): LNHNV, YYDKDF (reference sequence). V was trimmed by 0 bases and J by 0 bases, leaving 8 bases between them. The CDR3 spells CATSRDYLANYGYTF. In DNA form, the CDR3 reads TGTGCCACCAGCAGAGATTACCTAGCTAACTATGGCTACACCTTC.

The chain employs TRBV7-8 and TRBJ2-1; D remains unclear. This CDR3 comprises 15 residues. Germline CDR1 SGHVS, CDR2 FQNEAQ. V was clipped by 4 bases and J by 12 bases, with 22 bases between them. Written as DNA, the CDR3 is TGTGCCAGCAGCTCTGGCCGAGTGGCGGCTACGGGGCAGTTCTTC. It codes for CASSSGRVAATGQFF.

V is TRBV4-1 and J is TRBJ2-5; 11 bases line up with TRBD2. V shed 4 bases and J 5 bases; nucleotides not matched to a gene: 6. The CDR3 contains 15 residues. Germline CDR1 is MGHRA and CDR2 is YSYEKL. The CDR3 DNA reads as TGCGCCAGCAGCCTGGGACTAGCGGAGGTGGAGACCCAGTACTTC. Its translation is CASSLGLAEVETQYF.

V and J are TRBV18 and TRBJ1-5; 7 bases are shared with TRBD1. The J segment lost 6 bases and the V segment lost 2 bases, leaving 16 bases of the junction unmatched. The CDR3 is made up of 18 amino acids. The germline V gene has CDR1 KGHSH and CDR2 LQKENI. The CDR3 is CASSPFRDSSTTGQPQHF. CDR3 nucleotides: TGTGCCAGCTCACCATTCCGGGACAGTTCAACCACCGGTCAGCCCCAGCATTTT.